This T cell receptor (beta chain) was sequenced during a study of read filtering for tumor transcriptome and immune sequencing (dated by TCRdb to the early 2020s). For the study in its entirety: The cohort consisted of around 18 male and approximately 15 female patients, with a mean age of 65.9 years and an age range of about 47 to 90. Whole-transcriptome libraries were prepared with the TruSeq RNA Access Library Prep Kit after DNase treatment. One main goal was a read-filtering strategy for immune repertoire data, in particular deciding whether clonotypes backed by only one read should be removed. Under revised international staging, roughly 8 patients fell into R-ISS I, 15 or so into R-ISS II and 7 into R-ISS III. Per sample, about 3.5 to 11 million TCR-region mapped reads were obtained with IR-seq, compared with only 85 to 1273 with RNA-seq. TCR repertoires obtained by targeted immune repertoire sequencing and by bulk whole-transcriptome sequencing performed on the same bone marrow samples were compared. General study outcomes and caveats: In IR-seq, single-read clonotypes were approximately 80% of clonotypes but 3% to 4.5% of total reads; in RNA-seq they were 60% to 75% of clonotypes and more than 40% of reads. The sorted CD138-negative fraction was not purified T cells but a mixed bone marrow immune population. When single-read clonotypes were removed, the proportions of shared clonotypes in IR-seq and RNA-seq correlated more strongly. IR-seq captured clonotypes at much higher depth and more reliably than RNA-seq, and smaller IR-seq throughput sufficed to identify most shared clonotypes.

This clonotype has at least ten counts. Its antigen remains undetermined. The sample holds no much larger clone one base away, and base qualities are not on file. CDR1 SEHNR and CDR2 FQNEAQ are derived from the germline V gene (reference sequence). Relative to germline, V is 1 base shorter and J is 3 bases shorter, with 12 bases between their ends. From the cysteine up to the phenylalanine, the CDR3 has a length of 15 residues. The CDR3 DNA has 45 bases and is translated from base 1. Starting from 400 to 450 ng RNA, TCR libraries were constructed with the Immunoverse kit using molecular barcoded adaptors that cover the alpha/delta and beta/gamma chains. TCR library preparation used the same RNA that went into transcriptome sequencing. Sequencing of the TCR libraries was done on an Illumina HiSeq 4000 with 2 x 150 cycles. Per the original workflow: MiXCR aligned TCR reads to human V, D, J and C references and assembled the aligned reads into CDR3 clonotypes, with quality filtering and error correction included. Clonotype counts and gene usage diversity were analyzed with the tcR package in R. For inspection of raw mapping reads, RNA-seq reads were mapped by STAR aligner version 2.5.3a onto GRCh37 of the human genome. IR-seq fastq files were randomly downsampled with Seqtk 1.3 to test the effect of sequencing depth on detected clonotypes. TCRdb trimmed public reads at Q25 via fastp, called clones via MiXCR and kept in-frame beta chains. For every CDR3 protein sequence, its rows merge into one entry that carries the most common genes and DNA. TCRdb, not the original authors, processed these V and J calls. For this sample the table gives 50,000 or so distinct CDR3 sequences, of which roughly 12% were detected only once. More than 14% of the sample comes from the top ten.

Bone marrow was sampled from every patient at the time of active disease. Ficoll-Hypaque density gradient centrifugation was used to isolate the bone marrow mononuclear cells. CD138-negative cells were obtained by negative selection after labeling with CD138 magnetic microbeads on a MACS separator, removing myeloma plasma cells. Purity of the isolated cells was checked by flow cytometry on an Attune NxT using CD138 antibodies. Total RNA was extracted with TRIzol reagent and quantified with a NanoDrop spectrophotometer. Paired RNA-seq and IR-seq were performed on each patient's CD138-negative bone marrow sample.

Sequencing was carried out using a population of CD138-negative cells sorted from bone marrow. The label giving this sample's cell subset or site can be read as: bone marrow mononuclear cells depleted of CD138+ plasma/myeloma cells by negative magnetic selection. This TCR derives from a donor at least 40 years old with multiple myeloma. The rearrangement joined TRBV7-9 to TRBJ1-2, with TRBD1 tentatively as D gene (5 bases match). The CDR3 in this case is CASSLDLTEDYGYTF. The DNA sequence follows: TGTGCCAGCAGCTTAGATCTGACAGAAGACTATGGCTACACCTTC.